Each of the 22 T cell receptor beta chains below was sequenced from the same sample in a study of graft-versus-host responses after intestinal transplantation (dated by TCRdb to the early 2020s). The protocol used for the library was the immunoSEQ multiplex PCR assay. This immuneACCESS table, as held by TCRdb, lists in-frame sequences with V and J called but not all clones. Of the missing ones, under half trace to an unresolved V gene in checked studies; the others have no known cause. Recorded for this sample are about 18,000 clones; over 35% of them occurred a single time. The top ten hold about 0.95% of the sample. The time point label corresponds to: cells obtained before transplantation from donor or recipient. The sample in question was alloreactive CD4+ T cells from a mixed lymphocyte reaction culture, obtained before intestinal transplant. The cell subset or site label corresponds to: CFSE-low proliferating T cells sorted from roughly six-day pre-transplant mixed lymphocyte reaction (GvH or HvG direction). These receptors originate from a human patient who received an intestinal transplant.

The rearrangement uses TRBV6-6 and TRBJ1-2, with 8 bases that match TRBD1. This CDR3 has 14 residues. Germline values: CDR1 MNHNY, CDR2 SVGAGI (reference sequence). V lost 0 bases and J lost 8; bases outside the gene matches: 5. The CDR3 spells CASSYSYRGYGYTF. The CDR3 DNA reads as TGTGCCAGCAGTTACTCGTACAGGGGGTACGGCTACACCTTC.

This clone was seen more than once but under ten times. The chain recombines TRBV6-5 with TRBJ2-7; D perhaps matches TRBD1 (6 bases). CDR1 is MNHEY and CDR2 is SVGAGI in the germline V gene. This CDR3 spans 12 amino acids. V lost 7 bases, J lost 2 bases, and 9 bases lay in between. Here the CDR3 reads CASTTGPYEQYF. DNA of the CDR3: TGTGCCAGCACGACAGGTCCCTACGAGCAGTACTTC.

The V call is TRBV29-1, the J call TRBJ1-5; TRBD1 matches at 9 bases. The length of the CDR3 is 13 residues. Unmatched junction bases numbered 3, after V lost 6 bases and J lost 3 bases. Germline V gene sequence: CDR1 SQVTM, CDR2 ANQGSEA. CDR3: CSVQQGANQPQHF. The CDR3 bases are TGCAGCGTACAACAGGGGGCCAATCAGCCCCAGCATTTT.

V and J are TRBV6-5 and TRBJ1-2; D possibly corresponds to TRBD1 (6 bases). V lost 6 bases and J lost 4, with 12 bases in between. The CDR3 runs 13 residues. Germline V gene data show CDR1 as MNHEY and CDR2 as SVGAGI. CDR3 loop: CASRAAGAYGYTF. CDR3 nucleotide sequence: TGTGCCAGCAGAGCCGCAGGGGCCTATGGCTACACCTTC.

There are a few counts of this clone. The gene calls are TRBV5-6 and TRBJ1-3; D remains unclear. Germline V lookup: CDR1 SGHDT, CDR2 YYEEEE. This CDR3 comprises 12 residues. V was shortened by 3 bases and J by 6 bases, with 7 bases between the two germline ends. The DNA for the CDR3 is TGTGCCAGCAGCTCCATTCAAAACACCATATATTTT. Protein product: CASSSIQNTIYF. Full variable domain (remainder filled in from reference TRBV5-6 and TRBJ1-3): DAGVTQSPTHLIKTRGQQVTLRCSPKSGHDTVSWYQQALGQGPQFIFQYYEEEERQRGNFPDRFSGHQFPNYSSELNVNALLLGDSALYLCASSSIQNTIYFGEGSWLTVV.

The sample holds a few counts of this clone. The chain employs TRBV5-6 and TRBJ1-3; no reliable D call. Trimming pared 1 base from V and 2 bases from J, leaving 7 bases between. This CDR3 has 14 amino acids. The V gene's germline CDR1 is SGHDT and CDR2 YYEEEE. The chain's CDR3 is CASSLRVPGNTIYF. DNA for the CDR3: TGTGCCAGCAGCTTGAGGGTACCTGGAAACACCATATATTTT.

The CDR3 DNA follows: TGTGCCAGCTCACCGACAGGCTCCCCTTTAGGCTACACCTTC. This translates into CASSPTGSPLGYTF. This sequence joins TRBV18 and TRBJ1-2, with D perhaps matching TRBD1 (6 bases). The length of the CDR3 is 14 residues. The germline V gene has CDR1 KGHSH and CDR2 LQKENI. V lost 3 bases and J 8 bases, leaving 16 bases between the germline ends.

This clone was found a few times. The chain has TRBV5-6 and TRBJ2-4; no definite D call. The V end lost 0 bases, the J end lost 3 bases, and 4 bases lay between the germline ends. This CDR3 region has 13 residues. CDR1 is SGHDT, CDR2 YYEEEE, per germline. The CDR3 DNA reads as TGTGCCAGCAGCTTGGTAGTCAAAAACATTCAGTACTTC. Protein sequence: CASSLVVKNIQYF.

This clone turned up a few times. The rearrangement joins TRBV6-1 to TRBJ2-7, with TRBD1 as a possible D gene (5 bases). This CDR3 contains 14 residues. CDR1 is MNHNS and CDR2 is SASEGT in the germline V gene. Trimming removed 4 bases from V and 0 bases from J, with 10 bases in between. Here the CDR3 reads CASSGTYGSYEQYF. The CDR3 nucleotides are TGTGCCAGCAGTGGGACATATGGCTCCTACGAGCAGTACTTC.

This chain connects TRBV29-1 to TRBJ1-5; unclear D gene. Germline CDR1 reads SQVTM; CDR2 reads ANQGSEA. The CDR3 has 14 amino acids. The V and J ends lost 6 bases and 0 bases respectively, with 12 bases between them. The CDR3 region has the DNA TGCAGCGTCACCGAGGGAAATAGCAATCAGCCCCAGCATTTT. It specifies CSVTEGNSNQPQHF.

The chain couples TRBV6-5 to TRBJ2-7; 10 bases match TRBD1. The J segment lost 5 bases and the V segment lost 8 bases, leaving 6 bases of the junction unmatched. Germline V gives CDR1 MNHEY, CDR2 SVGAGI. The CDR3 covers 13 residues. This chain's CDR3 is CASAGQGGHEQYF. The CDR3 DNA sequence: TGTGCCAGCGCAGGACAGGGGGGTCACGAGCAGTACTTC.

This clone was counted only a few times. This rearrangement joins TRBV7-2 to TRBJ1-1, with D perhaps TRBD1 (6 bases). This CDR3 has 16 residues. V lost 4 bases and J 4 bases, leaving 19 bases between the germline ends. Germline CDR1 reads SGHTA; CDR2 reads FQGNSA. The CDR3 sequence: CASSYSRDIILTEAFF. The CDR3, as DNA: TGTGCCAGCAGCTATTCCCGGGACATTATACTCACTGAAGCTTTCTTT.

V gene TRBV19 combines with J gene TRBJ1-6, with 9 bases that match TRBD1. Losses at the gene ends were 6 bases for V and 14 bases for J; bases not matched to a gene: 11. Germline CDR1 and CDR2: LNHDA and SQIVND (reference sequence). The CDR3 totals 14 residues. CDR3 in amino acids: CASSPDRGYGTLHF. The CDR3 DNA follows: TGTGCCAGTAGCCCGGACAGGGGATATGGTACCCTCCACTTT.

This clone was seen only a few times. The chain has TRBV7-9 and TRBJ2-7; D is possibly TRBD1 or TRBD2 (5 bases each). The germline gives CDR1 SEHNR, CDR2 FQNEAQ (reference sequence). This CDR3 spans 14 amino acids. V lost 0 bases and J 0 bases, leaving 6 bases between the germline ends. The CDR3 sequence: CASSLAGTSYEQYF. For the CDR3, the DNA is TGTGCCAGCAGCTTAGCCGGGACCTCCTACGAGCAGTACTTC. The full variable domain, with the rest looked up from reference TRBV7-9 and TRBJ2-7, is DTGVSQNPRHKITKRGQNVTFRCDPISEHNRLYWYRQTLGQGPEFLTYFQNEAQLEKSRLLSDRFSAERPKGSFSTLEIQRTEQGDSAMYLCASSLAGTSYEQYFGPGTRLTVT.

The CDR3: CASSLASRGGSIEQYF. The CDR3 DNA is TGTGCCAGCAGCTTAGCCAGCAGGGGGGGAAGTATCGAGCAGTACTTC. This chain connects TRBV7-9 to TRBJ2-7; either TRBD1 or TRBD2 may supply D (7 bases each). CDR3 size: 16 residues. V lost 0 bases, J lost 6 bases, and 18 bases lay in between. Germline loops: CDR1 SEHNR, CDR2 FQNEAQ (reference sequence).

This chain links TRBV7-3 with TRBJ2-5; possible D gene TRBD2, 6 bases. The CDR3 is 13 residues long. Trimming pared 4 bases from V and 5 bases from J, leaving 11 bases between. From germline, CDR1 is SGHTA and CDR2 FQGTGA. For the CDR3, the DNA is TGTGCCAGCAGCTCAAACCGGGGGGAGACCCAGTACTTC. Amino acids: CASSSNRGETQYF.

V usage is TRBV15 and J usage is TRBJ2-5, with D unresolved. Per the germline V gene, CDR1 is LNHNV and CDR2 is YYDKDF (reference sequence). The V end lost 0 bases, the J end lost 1 base, and 9 bases lay between the germline ends. The CDR3 runs to 15 residues. This chain's CDR3 is CATSRDRAIQETQYF. CDR3 DNA sequence: TGTGCCACCAGCAGAGATCGGGCGATCCAAGAGACCCAGTACTTC.

The chain has TRBV15 and TRBJ1-2, with TRBD1 identical over 12 bases. CDR1 is LNHNV, CDR2 YYDKDF, per germline (reference sequence). The ends lost 1 base at V and 8 bases at J; junction bases unmatched: 14. The CDR3 runs to 18 residues. CDR3 bases: TGTGCCACCAGCAGAGGGTACAGGGGACAGGGGGCAGGTGGCGGCTACACCTTC. This encodes CATSRGYRGQGAGGGYTF.

This clone has a handful of counts. The chain recombines TRBV20-1 with TRBJ2-3, with D uncertain. The CDR3 runs 11 residues. V was shortened by 4 bases and J by 7 bases, with 9 bases between the two germline ends. Germline V gene data show CDR1 as DFQATT and CDR2 as SNEGSKA (reference sequence). In DNA form, the CDR3 reads TGCAGTGCTACCAACCCTTATACGCAGTATTTT. Encoded protein: CSATNPYTQYF.

This clone was found a few times. The rearrangement links TRBV7-8 to TRBJ2-1; D might be TRBD2 (6 bases). This CDR3 region has 14 residues. V was clipped by 4 bases and J by 10 bases, with 17 bases between them. Germline V gene data show CDR1 as SGHVS and CDR2 as FQNEAQ. CDR3 sequence: CASSSRGARREQFF. DNA of the CDR3: TGTGCCAGCAGCTCCCGCGGGGCCCGGCGGGAGCAGTTCTTC.

This clone was detected only once. The chain combines TRBV7-9 with TRBJ2-4; D gene uncertain. V was pared by 3 bases and J by 5 bases, with 5 bases between. Per the germline V gene, CDR1 is SEHNR and CDR2 is FQNEAQ (reference sequence). The CDR3 runs 12 residues. The CDR3 sequence: CASSFRQNIQYF. CDR3 coding DNA: TGTGCCAGCAGCTTTCGCCAAAACATTCAGTACTTC.

This clone was seen a handful of times. The chain couples TRBV2 to TRBJ1-1; no clear D gene. Germline lookup yields CDR1 SNHLY and CDR2 FYNNEI. CDR3 size: 19 residues. Trimming cost V 0 bases and J 0 bases, with 20 bases left between them. CDR3 protein: CASSEAVWLRGVMNTEAFF. CDR3 nucleotide sequence: TGTGCCAGCAGTGAAGCGGTGTGGCTTCGTGGGGTCATGAACACTGAAGCTTTCTTT.